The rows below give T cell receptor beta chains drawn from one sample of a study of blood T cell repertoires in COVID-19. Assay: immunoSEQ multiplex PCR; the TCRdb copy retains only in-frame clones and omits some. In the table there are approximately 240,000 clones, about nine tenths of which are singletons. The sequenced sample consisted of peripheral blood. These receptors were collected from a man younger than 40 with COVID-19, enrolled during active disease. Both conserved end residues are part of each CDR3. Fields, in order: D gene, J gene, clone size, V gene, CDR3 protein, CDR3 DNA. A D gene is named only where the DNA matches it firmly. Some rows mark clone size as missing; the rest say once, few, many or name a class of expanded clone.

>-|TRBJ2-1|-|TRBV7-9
CASSRAGASYNEQFF
TGTGCCAGCAGCCGGGCAGGGGCTTCCTACAATGAGCAGTTCTTC
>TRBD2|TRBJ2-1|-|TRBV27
CASSPHLAGGNNEQFF
TGTGCCAGCAGTCCACATCTAGCGGGGGGAAACAATGAGCAGTTCTTC
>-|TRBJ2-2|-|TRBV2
CASSGTGVTGELFF
TGTGCCAGCAGTGGCACGGGAGTAACCGGGGAGCTGTTTTTT
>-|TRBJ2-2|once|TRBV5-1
CASSWATGELFF
TGCGCCAGCAGCTGGGCTACCGGGGAGCTGTTTTTT
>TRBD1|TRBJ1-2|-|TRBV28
CASSSGQGNYGYTF
TGTGCCAGCAGTTCTGGACAGGGAAACTATGGCTACACCTTC
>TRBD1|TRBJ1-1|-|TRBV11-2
CASSLGTGQDRDTEAFF
TGTGCCAGCAGCTTAGGGACCGGACAGGACCGGGACACTGAAGCTTTCTTT
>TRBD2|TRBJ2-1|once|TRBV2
CARREPGLAYEQFF
TGTGCCAGACGAGAACCGGGACTAGCCTATGAGCAGTTCTTC
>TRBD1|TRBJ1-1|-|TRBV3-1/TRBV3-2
CASSRRTGGAGTEAFF
TGTGCCAGCAGCCGACGGACAGGGGGCGCCGGCACTGAAGCTTTCTTT
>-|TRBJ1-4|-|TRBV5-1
CASSLDGDYTAKLFF
TGCGCCAGCAGCTTGGATGGGGACTACACTGCAAAACTGTTTTTT
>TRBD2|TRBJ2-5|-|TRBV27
CASRTSSGGAETQYF
TGTGCCAGCAGGACATCTAGCGGGGGGGCAGAGACCCAGTACTTC
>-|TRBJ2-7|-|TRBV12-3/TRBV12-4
CASSFGKTYEQYF
TGTGCCAGCAGTTTTGGCAAAACCTACGAGCAGTACTTC
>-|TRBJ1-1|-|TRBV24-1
CATSDDQGRTEAFF
TGTGCCACCAGTGATGATCAGGGGCGGACTGAAGCTTTCTTT
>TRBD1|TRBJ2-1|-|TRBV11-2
CASSLDSRTGSYNEQFF
TGTGCCAGCAGCTTAGATTCGCGGACAGGCTCCTACAATGAGCAGTTCTTC
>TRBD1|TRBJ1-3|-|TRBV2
CASSERGYRGSGNTIYF
TGTGCCAGCAGTGAAAGGGGATACAGGGGCTCTGGAAACACCATATATTTT
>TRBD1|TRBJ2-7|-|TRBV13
CASSLRQGAGYEQYF
TGTGCCAGCAGCTTAAGGCAGGGGGCCGGGTACGAGCAGTACTTC
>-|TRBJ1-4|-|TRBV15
CATSRDGGEGNEKLFF
TGTGCCACCAGCAGAGATGGAGGGGAGGGTAATGAAAAACTGTTTTTT
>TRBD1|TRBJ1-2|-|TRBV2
CASSEQGAGGLYGNYGYTF
TGTGCCAGCAGTGAACAGGGCGCAGGGGGCTTGTACGGAAACTATGGCTACACCTTC
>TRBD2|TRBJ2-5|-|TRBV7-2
CASSLAEQETQYF
TGTGCCAGCAGTCTAGCGGAGCAAGAGACCCAGTACTTC
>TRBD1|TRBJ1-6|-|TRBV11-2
CASSPGGDRVVSPLHF
TGTGCCAGCAGCCCAGGGGGGGACAGGGTGGTTTCACCCCTCCACTTT
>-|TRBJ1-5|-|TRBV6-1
CASSEGGGGNNQPQHF
TGTGCCAGCAGTGAAGGAGGTGGCGGGAACAATCAGCCCCAGCATTTT
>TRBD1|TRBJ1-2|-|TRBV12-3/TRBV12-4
CASSLPGGYGYTF
TGTGCCAGCAGTTTACCAGGGGGCTATGGCTACACCTTC
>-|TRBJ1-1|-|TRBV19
CASRSGLEAFF
TGTGCCAGTAGATCGGGACTCGAAGCTTTCTTT
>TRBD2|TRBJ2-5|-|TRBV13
CASSLGAREGQYF
TGTGCCAGCAGCTTGGGGGCCCGGGAGGGCCAGTACTTC
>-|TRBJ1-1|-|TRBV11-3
CASSYRANTEAFF
TGTGCCAGCAGCTACAGGGCGAACACTGAAGCTTTCTTT
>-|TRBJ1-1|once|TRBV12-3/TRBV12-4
CASSRGGNTEAFF
TGTGCCAGCAGTCGGGGGGGGAACACTGAAGCTTTCTTT
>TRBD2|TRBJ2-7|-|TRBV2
CASSEEAGGPYEQYF
TGTGCCAGCAGTGAGGAAGCGGGGGGTCCCTACGAGCAGTACTTC
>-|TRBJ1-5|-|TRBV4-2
CASSQEAYSDQPQHF
TGTGCCAGCAGCCAAGAAGCATACTCCGATCAGCCCCAGCATTTT
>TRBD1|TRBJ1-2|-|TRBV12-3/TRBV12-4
CASSRDRGYGYTF
TGTGCCAGCAGCAGAGACAGGGGCTATGGCTACACCTTC
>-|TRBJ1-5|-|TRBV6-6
CASSHNSNQPQHF
TGTGCCAGCAGCCACAATAGCAATCAGCCCCAGCATTTT
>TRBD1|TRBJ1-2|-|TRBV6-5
CASSLLGQAFYGYTF
TGTGCCAGCAGCCTCTTGGGACAGGCATTCTATGGCTACACCTTC
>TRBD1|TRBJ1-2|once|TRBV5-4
CASSSGLGQGNFGYTF
TGTGCCAGCAGCTCCGGGCTGGGACAGGGGAATTTTGGCTACACCTTC
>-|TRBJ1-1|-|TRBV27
CASSPPRGTGAEAFF
TGTGCCAGCAGTCCCCCCCGGGGGACCGGGGCTGAAGCTTTCTTT
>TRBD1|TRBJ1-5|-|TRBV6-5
CASSRDRVQPQHF
TGTGCCAGCAGTCGTGACAGGGTACAGCCCCAGCATTTT
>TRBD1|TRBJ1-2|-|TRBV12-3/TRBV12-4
CASSFQGANGYTF
TGTGCCAGCAGTTTTCAGGGGGCAAATGGCTACACCTTC
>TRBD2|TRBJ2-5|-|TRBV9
CASSVAGGFKETQYF
TGTGCCAGCAGCGTTGCGGGGGGATTTAAAGAGACCCAGTACTTC
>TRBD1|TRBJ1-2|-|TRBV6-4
CASSAATGSNYGYTF
TGTGCCAGCAGTGCCGCGACAGGGTCTAACTATGGCTACACCTTC
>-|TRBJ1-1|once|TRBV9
CASSVDGYTEAFF
TGTGCCAGCAGCGTAGACGGGTACACTGAAGCTTTCTTT
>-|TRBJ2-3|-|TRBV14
CASSPLGRGYTDTQYF
TGTGCCAGCAGCCCCCTAGGCAGGGGCTACACAGATACGCAGTATTTT
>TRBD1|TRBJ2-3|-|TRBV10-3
CATGQGEDTQYF
TGTGCCACAGGACAGGGGGAAGATACGCAGTATTTT
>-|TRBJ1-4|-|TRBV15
CATSSRDIPGEKLFF
TGTGCCACCAGCAGTCGGGACATTCCGGGTGAAAAACTGTTTTTT
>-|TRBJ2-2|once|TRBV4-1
CASSQQGTDTGELFF
TGCGCCAGCAGCCAACAGGGCACGGACACCGGGGAGCTGTTTTTT
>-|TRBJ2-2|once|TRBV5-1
CASSLVPQAGELFF
TGCGCCAGCAGCTTGGTGCCCCAGGCCGGGGAGCTGTTTTTT
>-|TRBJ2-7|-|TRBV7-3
CASSSDRGGEQYF
TGTGCCAGCAGCTCAGACAGAGGGGGCGAGCAGTACTTC
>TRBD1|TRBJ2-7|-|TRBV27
CASSLEAGGTYEQYF
TGTGCCAGCAGTTTAGAGGCAGGGGGCACCTACGAGCAGTACTTC
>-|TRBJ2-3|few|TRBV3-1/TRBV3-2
CASSPRTGLPTDTQYF
TGTGCCAGCAGCCCCAGAACAGGATTACCCACAGATACGCAGTATTTT
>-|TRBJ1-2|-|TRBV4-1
CASSAGVSVYTF
TGCGCCAGCAGTGCGGGGGTTTCCGTCTACACCTTC
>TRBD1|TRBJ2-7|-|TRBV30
CAWGARDSSSRQYF
TGTGCCTGGGGGGCCCGGGACAGTAGTTCCCGTCAGTACTTC
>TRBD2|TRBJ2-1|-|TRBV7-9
CASSSQRGLSYNEQFF
TGTGCCAGCAGCTCCCAGAGGGGACTATCCTACAATGAGCAGTTCTTC
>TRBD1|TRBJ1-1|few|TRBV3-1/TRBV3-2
CASGKTGDGTEAFF
TGTGCCAGCGGAAAAACAGGGGATGGAACTGAAGCTTTCTTT
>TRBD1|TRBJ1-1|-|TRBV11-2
CASSGQGGTEAFF
TGTGCCAGCAGTGGACAGGGAGGCACTGAAGCTTTCTTT
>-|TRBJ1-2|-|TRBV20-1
CSAPWGGYTF
TGCAGTGCTCCCTGGGGCGGCTACACCTTC
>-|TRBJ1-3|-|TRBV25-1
CASSDLQGYTIYF
TGTGCCAGCAGTGACTTACAGGGATACACCATATATTTT
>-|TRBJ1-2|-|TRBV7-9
CASSPWRGDIRGDYGYTF
TGTGCCAGCAGCCCGTGGAGGGGTGATATTAGGGGTGACTATGGCTACACCTTC